This T cell receptor (beta chain) comes out of a study of blood T cell repertoires in COVID-19 (TCRdb year 2020). Background for the entire study: Collaborator samples came from the United States, Italy and Spain and covered acute and convalescent phases of COVID-19. The material from the prospective study consisted of cDNA or gDNA derived from T cells, B-cell-depleted T cells, or PBMCs. Subjects who had been exposed to COVID-19, were actively infected with it, or had recovered from it provided the deeply sampled blood TCRbeta repertoires that made up the dataset. A freely available public database, intended as a resource for researchers studying the immune response to SARS-CoV-2, is where the repertoires were released. The samples were drawn from two sources: the first 160 participants of the ongoing ImmuneRACE study, and over 1,000 subjects contributed by 6 global collaborators. Sample metadata almost always included a de-identified subject ID, COVID-19 status, age in years and sex. Where available, HLA class I and class II types were obtained from metadata supplied by the sample provider rather than from assay-based typing. Results and caveats for the whole study, not just this receptor: The amount of clinical and demographic metadata varied by source and participant and was provided uncurated.

TCRbeta CDR3 regions were amplified from genomic DNA using the immunoSEQ Assay, a bias-controlled multiplex PCR. Under the source paper's analysis protocol: The number of nucleated cells in each sample was estimated from the amplification of reference gene primers within the assay. To quantify the absolute abundance of each unique TCRbeta CDR3 rearrangement, sequence reads were collapsed and filtered. For each sample, productive Simpson clonality was calculated as the square root of Simpson's diversity index over productive rearrangements. Held by TCRdb, this immuneACCESS table contains in-frame sequences only and omits some clones. Under half of the omission traces to an unresolved V gene where checked; the cause of the rest is unknown. The V and J calls and clone size are taken from that table; D and trimming were inferred from the DNA. The sample yields over 40,000 clones; 86% were counted once. The ten largest clones take up around 2.7% of the sample.

Of note for this clone: The clone's antigen remains unknown. It is unclear where the CDR3 begins or ends on the DNA, so no DNA is shown, and the CDR3 is as TCRdb lists it.

Whole blood was collected in K2EDTA tubes by collaborating institutions according to the institutions' own protocols. For TCRbeta analysis, collaborator samples were shipped as frozen whole blood, as isolated PBMCs, or as DNA extracted from either sample type. Inclusive of the bounding cysteine and phenylalanine, the CDR3 is 12 residues long. In the germline V gene (reference sequence), CDR1 corresponds to SEHNR and CDR2 to FQNEAQ. The receptor was derived from a man older than 75 with acute or convalescent COVID-19. The rearranged segments are TRBV7-9 and TRBJ1-4. Material: peripheral blood. CDR3 loop: CASSWGEGAPFF.